Listed below are T cell receptor beta chains from one sample, sequenced in a study of blood T cell repertoires in COVID-19. Sequenced by immunoSEQ multiplex PCR; TCRdb stores in-frame clones only, minus some. The profile shows 150,000 to 250,000 clones, around 94% of them singletons. Sequencing was done on a sample of peripheral blood. The source of these receptors is a man aged 25-45 years with COVID-19, enrolled during active disease. Both conserved end residues are part of each CDR3. A D gene is named only where the DNA matches it firmly. Size is stated for part of the rows, as once, few or many counts, or as a class when the clone is expanded.

D	V	size	J	CDR3	DNA
TRBD1	TRBV11-2	NA	TRBJ1-3	CASSPRQGTSGNTIYF	TGTGCCAGCAGCCCCCGACAGGGGACGTCTGGAAACACCATATATTTT
NA	TRBV19	NA	TRBJ1-2	CASSALSGYTF	TGTGCCAGTAGTGCCCTATCCGGCTACACCTTC
NA	TRBV6-6	NA	TRBJ2-3	CASSLNRGHGSGYRTDTQYF	TGTGCCAGCAGTCTAAACAGGGGTCACGGGAGTGGCTACCGCACAGATACGCAGTATTTT
TRBD2	TRBV6-1	NA	TRBJ2-3	CASSDTRGSTDTQYF	TGTGCCAGCAGTGACACGCGGGGGAGCACAGATACGCAGTATTTT
NA	TRBV5-1	once	TRBJ2-1	CASSWEVGEQFF	TGCGCCAGCAGCTGGGAGGTGGGGGAGCAGTTCTTC
TRBD2	TRBV10-2	NA	TRBJ2-5	CASSWAEGLAGIQETQYF	TGCGCCAGCAGTTGGGCAGAGGGACTAGCGGGGATCCAAGAGACCCAGTACTTC
TRBD1	TRBV19	NA	TRBJ1-5	CASSQGVHQPQHF	TGTGCCAGTTCACAGGGGGTGCATCAGCCCCAGCATTTT
NA	TRBV25-1	NA	TRBJ2-3	CASSPPQATDTQYF	TGTGCCAGCAGCCCTCCCCAAGCCACAGATACGCAGTATTTT
NA	TRBV19	NA	TRBJ1-3	CATAIQAFSGNTIYF	TGTGCCACCGCAATACAGGCCTTCTCTGGAAACACCATATATTTT
TRBD1	TRBV4-1	NA	TRBJ2-5	CASSQGEGQGMRKTQYF	TGCGCCAGCAGCCAAGGGGAAGGACAGGGGATGAGGAAGACCCAGTACTTC
NA	TRBV27	NA	TRBJ2-7	CASRAHNGGEQYF	TGTGCCAGCAGGGCTCACAACGGAGGCGAGCAGTACTTC
TRBD1	TRBV2	NA	TRBJ1-3	CASRQGTSGNTIYF	TGTGCCAGCAGACAGGGGACTTCTGGAAACACCATATATTTT
TRBD1	TRBV6-5	NA	TRBJ1-4	CASSEQGADEKLFF	TGTGCCAGCTCCGAACAGGGGGCCGATGAAAAACTGTTTTTT
NA	TRBV10-1	NA	TRBJ1-1	CASSPAEGAEAFF	TGCGCCAGCAGCCCGGCTGAGGGGGCTGAAGCTTTCTTT
NA	TRBV5-4	NA	TRBJ1-1	CASSSAVNTEAFF	TGTGCCAGCAGTTCCGCGGTGAACACTGAAGCTTTCTTT
NA	TRBV2	NA	TRBJ1-4	CASSADRYNEKLFF	TGTGCCAGCAGTGCGGACAGATATAATGAAAAACTGTTTTTT
NA	TRBV27	NA	TRBJ2-3	CASSQGDTDTQYF	TGTGCCAGCAGTCAAGGAGACACAGATACGCAGTATTTT
NA	TRBV6-6	NA	TRBJ1-1	CASSTARAEAFF	TGTGCCAGCAGCACGGCCAGGGCTGAAGCTTTCTTT
NA	TRBV4-1	NA	TRBJ2-1	CASSQLGQGRSYNEQFF	TGCGCCAGCAGCCAATTGGGGCAGGGCCGCTCCTACAATGAGCAGTTCTTC
TRBD2	TRBV29-1	NA	TRBJ2-3	CSVEGPGGRNTDTQYF	TGCAGCGTTGAAGGTCCGGGAGGACGGAACACAGATACGCAGTATTTT
TRBD1	TRBV7-9	NA	TRBJ1-2	CASSPVTGIGGYTF	TGTGCCAGCAGCCCAGTGACAGGGATTGGTGGCTACACCTTC
NA	TRBV10-2	NA	TRBJ1-2	CASRPFGDYGYTF	TGCGCCAGCAGGCCTTTCGGGGACTATGGCTACACCTTC
TRBD1	TRBV7-3	NA	TRBJ2-2	CASSFTGATAHGELFF	TGTGCCAGCAGCTTCACAGGGGCCACAGCCCACGGGGAGCTGTTTTTT
NA	TRBV2	NA	TRBJ1-1	CASSGTVYTEAFF	TGTGCCAGCAGTGGGACAGTTTACACTGAAGCTTTCTTT
NA	TRBV15	NA	TRBJ2-2	CATSTFGGELFF	TGTGCCACCAGCACCTTCGGCGGGGAGCTGTTTTTT
NA	TRBV21-1	NA	TRBJ1-1	CASRGQVNTEAFF	TGTGCCAGCCGCGGGCAAGTGAACACTGAAGCTTTCTTT
NA	TRBV6-2/TRBV6-3	NA	TRBJ2-7	CASSPWTISYEQYF	TGTGCCAGCAGTCCCTGGACTATCTCCTACGAGCAGTACTTC
NA	TRBV3-1/TRBV3-2	NA	TRBJ1-1	CASSRTYTVNTEAFF	TGTGCCAGCAGCCGTACATATACAGTCAACACTGAAGCTTTCTTT
TRBD1	TRBV5-1	NA	TRBJ2-3	CASSWTSTGADTQYF	TGCGCCAGCAGCTGGACATCCACAGGGGCCGATACGCAGTATTTT
NA	TRBV10-3	NA	TRBJ1-4	CAISDPQEGKLFF	TGTGCCATCAGTGACCCTCAGGAGGGGAAACTGTTTTTT
NA	TRBV6-5	NA	TRBJ1-5	CASMQGLSNQPQHF	TGTGCCAGCATGCAGGGACTCAGCAATCAGCCCCAGCATTTT
TRBD1	TRBV15	NA	TRBJ2-1	CATVPGQGYNEQFF	TGTGCCACCGTTCCGGGACAGGGGTACAATGAGCAGTTCTTC
TRBD2	TRBV4-2	NA	TRBJ2-7	CASSHQDSSGHEQYF	TGTGCCAGCAGCCACCAAGATTCTAGCGGCCACGAGCAGTACTTC
NA	TRBV18	NA	TRBJ1-3	CASSPPGPTGGNTIYF	TGTGCCAGCTCACCGCCGGGCCCTACGGGGGGAAACACCATATATTTT
NA	TRBV20-1	once	TRBJ1-1	CSASAAVGGNTEAFF	TGCAGTGCTAGTGCGGCTGTAGGAGGGAACACTGAAGCTTTCTTT
NA	TRBV18	NA	TRBJ1-1	CASSNSGATEAFF	TGTGCCAGCTCAAATAGTGGGGCCACTGAAGCTTTCTTT
NA	TRBV2	NA	TRBJ1-5	CASMQGSNQPQHF	TGTGCCAGCATGCAGGGTAGCAATCAGCCCCAGCATTTT
NA	TRBV6-5	NA	TRBJ1-4	CASSYSRAFTNEKLFF	TGTGCCAGCAGTTACTCGAGGGCTTTCACTAATGAAAAACTGTTTTTT
NA	TRBV19	NA	TRBJ1-4	CASSIGRQAKEKLFF	TGTGCCAGTAGTATAGGACGGCAGGCTAAGGAAAAACTGTTTTTT
TRBD1	TRBV9	NA	TRBJ2-2	CASSVGVRVKGTGTTGELFF	TGTGCCAGCAGCGTAGGTGTAAGGGTTAAGGGGACAGGGACGACCGGGGAGCTGTTTTTT
NA	TRBV29-1	NA	TRBJ1-1	CSARDTEAFF	TGCAGCGCCCGTGACACTGAAGCTTTCTTT
TRBD2	TRBV7-9	NA	TRBJ2-2	CASSFRTSGGSGELFF	TGTGCCAGCAGCTTTCGGACTAGCGGGGGGTCCGGGGAGCTGTTTTTT
NA	TRBV19	NA	TRBJ1-5	CASSIVLSPDQPQHF	TGTGCCAGTAGTATAGTCTTGTCCCCAGATCAGCCCCAGCATTTT
TRBD2	TRBV3-1/TRBV3-2	NA	TRBJ2-7	CASSQTSGGASSYEQYF	TGTGCCAGCAGCCAAACTAGCGGGGGGGCTAGCTCCTACGAGCAGTACTTC
NA	TRBV2	once	TRBJ2-7	CASSVPGQAYEQYF	TGTGCCAGCAGTGTCCCGGGACAAGCCTACGAGCAGTACTTC
TRBD1	TRBV7-9	NA	TRBJ1-5	CASSPTGGSQPQHF	TGTGCCAGCAGCCCGACAGGGGGCAGTCAGCCCCAGCATTTT
NA	TRBV10-3	NA	TRBJ1-6	CATQGNSPLHF	TGTGCCACCCAGGGGAATTCACCCCTCCACTTT
TRBD2	TRBV6-1	NA	TRBJ2-1	CASSESGGNEQFF	TGTGCCAGCAGTGAGAGCGGGGGTAATGAGCAGTTCTTC
TRBD1	TRBV2	NA	TRBJ1-2	CASSAQGGGSYGYTF	TGTGCCAGCAGTGCTCAGGGGGGAGGTAGCTATGGCTACACCTTC
TRBD1	TRBV5-4	NA	TRBJ1-6	CASSIKTGYNSPLHF	TGTGCCAGCAGCATAAAGACAGGGTATAATTCACCCCTCCACTTT
TRBD1	TRBV6-4	NA	TRBJ1-2	CASSDPGQGIHGYTF	TGTGCCAGCAGTGATCCAGGACAGGGAATCCATGGCTACACCTTC
TRBD2	TRBV5-6	NA	TRBJ2-5	CASSGGTSGIRETQYF	TGTGCCAGCAGCGGGGGGACTAGCGGGATCAGGGAGACCCAGTACTTC
TRBD1	TRBV30	NA	TRBJ1-5	CAWSGTGNQPQHF	TGTGCCTGGAGCGGGACAGGCAATCAGCCCCAGCATTTT
NA	TRBV3-1/TRBV3-2	NA	TRBJ1-2	CASSQEGTSGYTF	TGTGCCAGCAGCCAAGAGGGGACATCAGGCTACACCTTC